This is a list of T cell receptor beta chains from one sample in a study of blood T cell repertoires in COVID-19. Here immunoSEQ multiplex PCR was the method, and the copy in TCRdb shows in-frame clones only, minus some. This table holds some 200,000 clones, about nine tenths found once. Source material: peripheral blood. These receptors originate from a man in his 70s with acute or convalescent COVID-19. Both conserved end residues are part of each CDR3. A D gene is named only where the DNA matches it firmly. Rows give clone size only sometimes, using once, few, many, or a class for an expanded clone.

J	D	V	size	DNA	CDR3
TRBJ2-3	NA	TRBV6-5	NA	TGTGCCAGCAGTTACGGGCAGGGCACAGATACGCAGTATTTT	CASSYGQGTDTQYF
TRBJ2-7	NA	TRBV6-5	NA	TGTGCCAGCTCCCGGGACTTTACCTACGAGCAGTACTTC	CASSRDFTYEQYF
TRBJ2-5	NA	TRBV7-9	few	TGTGCCAGCAGCTTAGATTGGACAGAGAAAGAGACCCAGTACTTC	CASSLDWTEKETQYF
TRBJ2-2	TRBD2	TRBV19	many	TGTGCCAGTATGGCCGGGAGGACGAACACCGGGGAGCTGTTTTTT	CASMAGRTNTGELFF
TRBJ2-7	TRBD1	TRBV9	NA	TGTGCCAGCAGCGCCAGACAGGGCCCCTACGAGCAGTACTTC	CASSARQGPYEQYF
TRBJ2-1	NA	TRBV12-3/TRBV12-4	NA	TGTGCCAGCACCTCACAGGGTAGCAATGAGCAGTTCTTC	CASTSQGSNEQFF
TRBJ1-6	NA	TRBV14	NA	TGTGCCAGCAGCCAACCGGACAGTAATTCACCCCTCCACTTT	CASSQPDSNSPLHF
TRBJ2-3	TRBD1	TRBV18	once	TGTGCCAGCCTGACGGGACAGACCACAGATACGCAGTATTTT	CASLTGQTTDTQYF
TRBJ1-2	TRBD1	TRBV5-1	NA	TGCGCCAGCAGCCCCCGGGGACAGGGGGCGTCTGGCTACACCTTC	CASSPRGQGASGYTF
TRBJ2-1	TRBD2	TRBV28	NA	TGTGCCAGCACCCGGGGGGGTGTTTTGTCTGAGCAGTTCTTC	CASTRGGVLSEQFF
TRBJ2-1	NA	TRBV29-1	NA	TGCAGCGTTGGGGTAGGGGGTTCCTACAATGAGCAGTTCTTC	CSVGVGGSYNEQFF
TRBJ2-5	TRBD1	TRBV18	NA	TGTGCCAGCTCACCAAGTAGGACAGGGGAGACCCAGTACTTC	CASSPSRTGETQYF
TRBJ2-5	NA	TRBV7-2	once	TGTGCCAGCAGCCCTGGCGGGGCCGAGGAGACCCAGTACTTC	CASSPGGAEETQYF
TRBJ1-2	TRBD1	TRBV7-2	NA	TGTGCCAGCAGCTACACAGGGGGTTCGTCAAGCTACACCTTC	CASSYTGGSSSYTF
TRBJ1-5	NA	TRBV19	NA	TGTGCCAGTAGCCAGGCCGGTCAGCCCCAGCATTTT	CASSQAGQPQHF
TRBJ2-5	NA	TRBV13	NA	TGTGCCAGCAGCTCTCAGGGGCCACAAGAGACCCAGTACTTC	CASSSQGPQETQYF
TRBJ2-1	TRBD2	TRBV29-1	few	TGCAGCTTCCAAAGACTAGCGGGGTTAGGGCAGTTCTTC	CSFQRLAGLGQFF
TRBJ2-3	TRBD2	TRBV7-8	NA	TGTGCCAGCAGCTCGATAGGGACTAGCGGAAGCACAGATACGCAGTATTTT	CASSSIGTSGSTDTQYF
TRBJ1-5	NA	TRBV3-1/TRBV3-2	NA	TGTGCCAGCAGCCAAGATCCAGTACAGCCCCAGCATTTT	CASSQDPVQPQHF
TRBJ2-7	TRBD2	TRBV6-2/TRBV6-3	NA	TGTGCCAGCAGTTACTCCGGGACTAGCGGCTTACGTTCCTACGAGCAGTACTTC	CASSYSGTSGLRSYEQYF
TRBJ2-7	TRBD2	TRBV9	NA	TGTGCCAGCAGCGTAGGGCTAGCGGGCGAGCAGTACTTC	CASSVGLAGEQYF
TRBJ1-1	NA	TRBV27	NA	TGTGCCAGCAGTTTGACCTGGGGAGGGGCTAGTATGAACACTGAAGCTTTCTTT	CASSLTWGGASMNTEAFF
TRBJ2-2	TRBD2	TRBV18	NA	TGTGCCAGCTCAGGGAGTGCTAGCGGGAGAACCGGGGAGCTGTTTTTT	CASSGSASGRTGELFF
TRBJ2-5	TRBD1	TRBV6-5	NA	TGTGCCAGCAGTAGACAGGGGGTCAGAGAGACCCAGTACTTC	CASSRQGVRETQYF
TRBJ2-5	TRBD1	TRBV6-5	NA	TGTGCCAGCAGGACGGGACAGAAGTACCAAGAGACCCAGTACTTC	CASRTGQKYQETQYF
TRBJ2-2	NA	TRBV5-4	NA	TGTGCCAGCACACCGGGACTCAACACCGGGGAGCTGTTTTTT	CASTPGLNTGELFF